The 6 T cell receptor beta chains given below trace back to one sample, sequenced in a study of cytomegalovirus exposure and HLA in healthy donors. In the PCR, 60 Vbeta and 13 Jbeta primers were used. Produced via immunoSEQ multiplex PCR; TCRdb's table is partial and in-frame only. The sample includes about 140,000 clones, under 80% of them seen just once. The sequenced sample was PBMCs. The receptors originated from a woman in her forties or fifties in good health and CMV-seropositive.

CDR3 coding DNA: TGTGCCAGTAGTGGGGGCAGGGGAGGGTCTGGGGCCAACGTCCTGACTTTC. Amino acids: CASSGGRGGSGANVLTF. The V gene is TRBV19, the J gene TRBJ2-6, with D possibly TRBD2 on 7 matching bases. V was shortened by 5 bases and J by 1 base, with 15 bases between the two germline ends. This CDR3 is 17 amino acids long. In germline, CDR1 is LNHDA, CDR2 SQIVND (reference sequence).

The J gene is TRBJ2-7, the V gene TRBV5-1; 11 nucleotides match TRBD1. The V gene's germline CDR1 is SGHRS and CDR2 YFSETQ. The CDR3 spans 14 residues. V gave up 4 bases and J gave up 4 bases; unmatched junction bases: 4. The CDR3: CASSIGTGGYEQYF. For the CDR3, the DNA is TGCGCCAGCAGCATCGGGACAGGGGGTTACGAGCAGTACTTC.

The chain uses TRBV19 and TRBJ2-6, with 7 bases fitting TRBD1. This CDR3 contains 17 residues. Germline V gene lookup returns CDR1 LNHDA and CDR2 SQIVND (reference sequence). V gave up 5 bases and J gave up 3 bases; unmatched junction bases: 10. CDR3 DNA: TGTGCCAGTAGTGTACGCACAGGGGCAAGTGGGGCCAACGTCCTGACTTTC. Translated, it gives CASSVRTGASGANVLTF.

V is TRBV28 and J is TRBJ1-2; maybe TRBD1 (6 bases). Trimming left V 3 bases short and J 2 bases short, with 10 bases between. The CDR3 has 14 amino acids. Germline V gene lookup returns CDR1 MDHEN and CDR2 SYDVKM. CDR3 in amino acids: CASSLDQGNYGYTF. The CDR3 region has the DNA TGTGCCAGCAGTTTGGATCAGGGGAACTATGGCTACACCTTC.

The sample holds one count of this clone. The rearrangement links TRBV7-3 to TRBJ2-2, with D perhaps matching TRBD1 (6 bases). CDR1 is SGHTA and CDR2 is FQGTGA in the germline V gene. The CDR3 covers 13 residues. V lost 5 bases and J 6 bases, leaving 10 bases between the germline ends. CDR3 bases: TGTGCCAGCAGCCCACAGGGTGCCGGGGAGCTGTTTTTT. Residues: CASSPQGAGELFF.

The V and J genes are TRBV5-8 and TRBJ1-5; 8 bases fit TRBD1. With 5 bases clipped from V and 7 bases from J, the junction kept 5 bases outside the gene matches. Germline V gene data show CDR1 as SGHTS and CDR2 as YDEGEE. This CDR3 has 13 amino acids. Here the CDR3 reads CASSLQGVQPQHF. CDR3 coding DNA: TGTGCCAGCAGTCTACAGGGGGTACAGCCCCAGCATTTT.